This is a list of T cell receptor beta chains from one sample in a study of blood T cell repertoires in COVID-19. Assay used: immunoSEQ multiplex PCR; TCRdb lists only in-frame clones, some missing. Here the sample spans 45,000 to 65,000 clones, around nine tenths being singletons. Sequences were obtained from peripheral blood. The receptors derive from a man aged 45 to 65 with active COVID-19. The CDR3 runs from the conserved cysteine through the conserved F or W. The order of the fields is V gene, J gene, CDR3 protein.

V: TRBV9; J: TRBJ2-5; CDR3: CASSSFGTAQETQYF
V: TRBV11-1; J: TRBJ2-1; CDR3: CASSTTNEQFF
V: TRBV4-1; J: TRBJ1-1; CDR3: CASSQEVRRLNTEAFF
V: TRBV2; J: TRBJ2-7; CDR3: CASSENRNYEQYF
V: TRBV18; J: TRBJ2-5; CDR3: CASSPTSGQETQYF
V: TRBV5-4; J: TRBJ2-1; CDR3: CASSLEAGGTNEQFF
V: TRBV4-2; J: TRBJ1-3; CDR3: CASSQEGPHAWGRGNTIYF
V: TRBV3-1/TRBV3-2; J: TRBJ1-1; CDR3: CASSQDRGRGTEAFF
V: TRBV6-1; J: TRBJ2-3; CDR3: CASSEATHEHTQYF
V: TRBV7-2; J: TRBJ1-2; CDR3: CASSLVQGLTYGYTF
V: TRBV15; J: TRBJ2-3; CDR3: CATSREGTSGMGTDTQYF
V: TRBV19; J: TRBJ2-2; CDR3: CASRQGPAGGELFF
V: TRBV7-2; J: TRBJ1-2; CDR3: CASSSKTGAVYGYTF
V: TRBV6-6; J: TRBJ2-7; CDR3: CASSRGQGALGVPEQYF
V: TRBV7-3; J: TRBJ2-1; CDR3: CASRILWTGASEQFF
V: TRBV6-5; J: TRBJ2-7; CDR3: CASRRGKQGVEQYF
V: TRBV4-2; J: TRBJ1-4; CDR3: CASSQDIGAGWEKLFF
V: TRBV19; J: TRBJ1-5; CDR3: CASSIGRGTGLNQPQHF
V: TRBV28; J: TRBJ2-7; CDR3: CASSPRSAGSYEQYF
V: TRBV29-1; J: TRBJ1-1; CDR3: CSANVDRGMVGNTEAFF
V: TRBV5-1; J: TRBJ2-7; CDR3: CASSLDGAPSYEQYF
V: TRBV29-1; J: TRBJ2-7; CDR3: CSVREREAEEYEQYF
V: TRBV3-1/TRBV3-2; J: TRBJ2-7; CDR3: CASSPGAGHDEQYF
V: TRBV18; J: TRBJ1-1; CDR3: CASYRGRGETEAFF
V: TRBV4-3; J: TRBJ2-1; CDR3: CASSHRHWEGDNEQFF
V: TRBV11-3; J: TRBJ1-1; CDR3: CASSLFGGQAFF
V: TRBV7-3; J: TRBJ2-1; CDR3: CASSKGRASGRYNEQFF
V: TRBV2; J: TRBJ1-1; CDR3: CASSVARNTEAFF
V: TRBV9; J: TRBJ2-3; CDR3: CASSVELAGGTDTQYF
V: TRBV28; J: TRBJ1-1; CDR3: CASRSFARDRGLYEDEAFF
V: TRBV3-1/TRBV3-2; J: TRBJ2-1; CDR3: CASSQGGGQPQYNEQFF
V: TRBV6-2/TRBV6-3; J: TRBJ2-5; CDR3: CASSLTAFQETQYF
V: TRBV28; J: TRBJ2-2; CDR3: CASSFWGTGPGELFF
V: TRBV27; J: TRBJ1-4; CDR3: CASRSYSDEKLFF
V: TRBV5-5; J: TRBJ1-1; CDR3: CASSPQTGLRNTEAFF
V: TRBV29-1; J: TRBJ2-5; CDR3: CSVAGVGETQYF
V: TRBV7-8; J: TRBJ2-1; CDR3: CASSSRGLAGNEQFF
V: TRBV3-1/TRBV3-2; J: TRBJ2-5; CDR3: CASSQAGLQETQYF
V: TRBV5-1; J: TRBJ1-1; CDR3: CASSLGAMNTEAFF
V: TRBV6-2/TRBV6-3; J: TRBJ1-1; CDR3: CASSYPDRGPDTEAFF